This T cell receptor (beta chain) was sequenced for a study of T cells in Graves' hyperthyroidism and ophthalmopathy. General study findings and limits: Most thyroid clonotypes with frequency above 0.001 were detected in blood.

Each diagnosis was grounded in clinical symptoms, serum thyroxine and TRAb, thyroid ultrasound, and orbital computed tomography. PBMCs stemmed from approximately 10 ml fresh peripheral blood. This CDR3 is built from 14 residues. The V and J ends lost 1 base and 7 bases respectively, with 13 bases between them. Amplification targeted TCR beta CDR3 regions from RNA transcripts. The HTBI primer set served for first-round RT-PCR of the TCR CDR3. TCRdb passed the multiplex PCR reads through MiXCR, listing each CDR3 protein once. The sample includes nearly 750,000 distinct CDR3 sequences, under 45% of them seen just once. In this sample, this clonotype turned up a few times. Its target is not known.

This TCR was recovered from a woman between 40 and 55 years old with Graves' hyperthyroidism. The chain uses TRBV12-3 or TRBV12-4 and TRBJ1-1; the D gene is possibly TRBD1 (6 bases). The sequencing sample was made of blood. DNA of the CDR3: TGTGCCAGCAGTTTAGACAGGGTCTCCCTTGAAGCTTTCTTT. Translated: CASSLDRVSLEAFF.